This T cell receptor (beta chain) was retrieved from a study of blood T cell repertoires in COVID-19. Study-level information: COVID-19 samples, acute and convalescent, were from the United States, Italy and Spain. T cells, B-cell-depleted T cells, or PBMCs provided the cDNA or gDNA that served as material.

In the original processing: The authors estimated nucleated cell counts from reference gene primer amplification. TCRdb's table, derived via immunoSEQ multiplex PCR, lists solely in-frame clones and lacks some. Clone size and V and J calls were adopted from that table, with D and trimming inferred from the DNA. The table has around 240,000 clones, more than 75% seen once. Sequencing was done on a sample of peripheral blood. The sequence came from a man aged 35-49 years with acute or convalescent COVID-19.

CDR3 in DNA: TGTGCCTGGAGTGATCAGGATAACTATGGCTACACCTTC. This codes for CAWSDQDNYGYTF. The V gene is TRBV30, the J gene TRBJ1-2; D is uncertain. The length of the CDR3 is 13 residues. Trimming stripped 1 base from V and 1 base from J, with 7 bases between. CDR1 is GTSNPN and CDR2 is SVGIG in the germline V gene (reference sequence).